This T cell receptor beta chain was sequenced in a study of cytomegalovirus exposure and HLA in healthy donors. Study-wide findings and caveats: Cytomegalovirus-associated TCR beta chains were listed, numbering more than 150. Certain sequence variants were highly shared and formed a cluster, and this cluster was likely a sequencing artifact. In vitro, three CMV-associated chains proved specific for CMV antigens.

On this clone itself: Its target is not known.

The PCR ran on 60 Vbeta and 13 Jbeta primers. Sequenced by immunoSEQ multiplex PCR; TCRdb stores in-frame clones only, minus some. Reported are around 39,000 clones; the ten largest clones contain approximately 3.6%. The material sequenced was PBMCs. This TCR was recovered from a male donor in good health and CMV-seronegative.

CDR3 bases: TGTGCCAGCAGCGGAGTCCCGGGACAGACTAATTCACCCCTCCACTTT. It specifies CASSGVPGQTNSPLHF. The chain joins TRBV5-8 to TRBJ1-6; 7 nucleotides line up with TRBD1. The junction had 10 bases not matched to a gene; V was cut back by 4 bases and J by 6 bases. The germline gives CDR1 SGHTS, CDR2 YDEGEE. The CDR3 has 16 residues.